This T cell receptor (beta chain) was sequenced for a study of cytomegalovirus exposure and HLA in healthy donors. Study conclusions and caveats: Trimming of TCR beta V- and J-genes showed a link, identified in a later analysis, to a missense DCLRE1C variant. A later analysis associated some 18,000 TCR beta sequences with HLA alleles at a 0.05 false discovery rate. TCR beta sequences reportedly predicted the HLA-A and HLA-B alleles of most subjects accurately.

This clone occurred a few times. The antigen is undetermined. Germline V gene lookup returns CDR1 SGHVS and CDR2 FNYEAQ. The CDR3 sequence is 14 residues long. V shed 3 bases and J 1 base; nucleotides not matched to a gene: 2. The PCR had 60 Vbeta and 13 Jbeta primers. Clones were read by immunoSEQ multiplex PCR, and TCRdb kept only the in-frame ones, dropping some. The top ten clones hold 2.5% to 3.5% of a sample with over 150,000 clones, 60% to 80% of them seen once. V is TRBV7-6 and J is TRBJ1-1; 7 bases map to TRBD1. Sequenced sample: PBMCs. The clonotype comes from a woman aged 30 to 39 in good health and CMV-seronegative. CDR3 nucleotides: TGTGCCAGCAGCTTCGGACAGGCGAACACTGAAGCTTTCTTT. Translating gives CASSFGQANTEAFF. The whole variable domain, filled in from reference TRBV7-6 and TRBJ1-1, reads GAGVSQSPRYKVTKRGQDVALRCDPISGHVSLYWYRQALGQGPEFLTYFNYEAQQDKSGLPNDRFSAERPEGSISTLTIQRTEQRDSAMYRCASSFGQANTEAFFGQGTRLTVV.